Presented here are 24 T cell receptor beta chains from one specimen sequenced in a study of T cell clones after liver transplantation. Here immunoSEQ multiplex PCR was the method, and the copy in TCRdb shows in-frame clones only, minus some. The sample lists 90,000 to 120,000 clones, about 81% occurring once. The specimen was CD4+ T cells from blood, collected before liver transplant. These receptors came from a human donor who received a liver transplant.

The rearrangement uses TRBV5-1 and TRBJ2-5; perhaps TRBD1 as D (5 bases). The length of the CDR3 is 16 residues. The germline V and J ends were trimmed by 2 bases and 3 bases, with 17 bases remaining between them. Germline values: CDR1 SGHRS, CDR2 YFSETQ. The CDR3 reads CASSLGAVLPKETQYF. For the CDR3, the DNA is TGCGCCAGCAGCTTAGGGGCGGTTCTCCCTAAAGAGACCCAGTACTTC.

The genes are TRBV9 and TRBJ2-1, with 7 bases matching TRBD1. This CDR3 has 16 amino acids. Germline V gives CDR1 SGDLS, CDR2 YYNGEE. The V gene end was trimmed by 4 bases and the J gene end by 7 bases; junction bases not matched to a gene: 14. CDR3 loop: CASSLSRQGVTNEQFF. DNA of the CDR3: TGTGCCAGCAGCCTTTCCCGCCAGGGGGTCACGAATGAGCAGTTCTTC.

The chain combines TRBV5-1 with TRBJ2-5; D is perhaps TRBD1 (5 bases). CDR1 SGHRS and CDR2 YFSETQ come from the germline V gene. Trimming removed 7 bases from V and 7 bases from J, with 20 bases in between. This CDR3 spans 14 amino acids. The CDR3 region is CASALGEVSRTQYF. As DNA, the CDR3 is TGCGCCAGCGCTCTAGGGGAAGTCTCCAGGACCCAGTACTTC.

The gene calls are TRBV9 and TRBJ2-2; D not resolved. Germline V gives CDR1 SGDLS, CDR2 YYNGEE. The CDR3 is made up of 15 amino acids. V was trimmed by 1 base and J by 0 bases, leaving 7 bases between them. This chain's CDR3 is CASSVLAANTGELFF. The CDR3, as DNA: TGTGCCAGCAGCGTATTGGCCGCGAACACCGGGGAGCTGTTTTTT.

This clone appeared many times. This rearrangement joins TRBV25-1 to TRBJ2-2; TRBD2 is a possible D gene (5 bases). The CDR3 extends over 15 amino acids. Germline lookup yields CDR1 MGHDK and CDR2 SYGVNS. V lost 6 bases and J 4 bases, leaving 15 bases between the germline ends. In nucleotides, the CDR3 is TGTGCCAGCAGCCGCGACAATCGGGGCACCGGGGAGCTGTTTTTT. Residues: CASSRDNRGTGELFF.

The sample holds a few counts of this clone. V and J are TRBV6-6 and TRBJ1-1; D remains ambiguous. CDR3 length: 13 residues. V lost 0 bases and J lost 6, with 8 bases in between. CDR1 and CDR2 from the germline V gene are MNHNY and SVGAGI (reference sequence). The CDR3 sequence: CASSYSTVAEAFF. The CDR3 region has the DNA TGTGCCAGCAGTTACTCGACGGTTGCTGAAGCTTTCTTT.

This clone was picked up a small number of times. The chain employs TRBV25-1 and TRBJ1-6; TRBD1 aligns across 7 bases. Germline CDR1 reads MGHDK; CDR2 reads SYGVNS. The ends lost 4 bases at V and 7 bases at J; junction bases unmatched: 4. The CDR3 contains 14 residues. CDR3 loop: CASSATGQNSPLHF. CDR3 in DNA: TGTGCCAGCAGTGCGACAGGGCAGAATTCACCCCTCCACTTT. Full variable domain (rest looked up from reference TRBV25-1 and TRBJ1-6): EADIYQTPRYLVIGTGKKITLECSQTMGHDKMYWYQQDPGMELHLIHYSYGVNSTEKGDLSSESTVSRIRTEHFPLTLESARPSHTSQYLCASSATGQNSPLHFGNGTRLTVT.

The chain carries TRBV11-3 and TRBJ2-5, with 11 bases fitting TRBD2. CDR1 and CDR2 (germline): SGHNT, YENEEA. Germline trimming cut 5 bases from V and 7 bases from J; bases unmatched to any gene: 9. The CDR3 contains 15 residues. CDR3 residues: CASSQELAGVGTQYF. CDR3 sequence (DNA): TGTGCCAGCAGCCAAGAACTAGCGGGGGTTGGGACCCAGTACTTC.

The genes are TRBV6-5 and TRBJ2-5; TRBD2 aligns across 7 bases. The J segment lost 5 bases and the V segment lost 6 bases, leaving 3 bases of the junction unmatched. The CDR3 sequence is 12 residues long. Germline CDR1 is MNHEY and CDR2 is SVGAGI. CDR3 residues: CASRRREETQYF. The CDR3 nucleotides read TGTGCCAGCAGACGGCGGGAGGAGACCCAGTACTTC.

The J gene is TRBJ2-2, the V gene TRBV10-3; possible D gene TRBD1, 5 bases. Per the germline V gene, CDR1 is ENHRY and CDR2 is SYGVKD. This CDR3 region has 16 residues. The germline V and J ends were trimmed by 3 bases and 1 base, with 12 bases remaining between them. CDR3 amino acids: CAISDQGMGNTGELFF. The CDR3, as DNA: TGTGCCATCAGTGATCAGGGTATGGGGAACACCGGGGAGCTGTTTTTT.

The chain links TRBV18 to TRBJ1-6, with D possibly matching TRBD1 (5 bases). CDR1 is KGHSH and CDR2 is LQKENI in the germline V gene. The CDR3 totals 14 residues. V lost 3 bases, J lost 5 bases, and 8 bases lay in between. CDR3: CASSPQGNNSPLHF. DNA of the CDR3: TGTGCCAGCTCACCTCAGGGAAATAATTCACCCCTCCACTTT.

The rearrangement links TRBV7-8 to TRBJ2-7; tentatively, D is TRBD2 (6 bases). The germline V and J ends were trimmed by 5 bases and 2 bases, with 10 bases remaining between them. Germline CDR1 and CDR2: SGHVS and FQNEAQ. The CDR3 totals 13 residues. CDR3 amino acids: CASSLGRTYEQYF. CDR3 DNA sequence: TGTGCCAGCAGCCTAGGGAGGACCTACGAGCAGTACTTC. The variable domain in full, completed from reference TRBV7-8 and TRBJ2-7, reads GAGVSQSPRYKVAKRGQDVALRCDPISGHVSLFWYQQALGQGPEFLTYFQNEAQLDKSGLPSDRFFAERPEGSVSTLKIQRTQQEDSAVYLCASSLGRTYEQYFGPGTRLTVT.

The rearrangement joins TRBV28 to TRBJ2-7; the D call may be TRBD1 or TRBD2 (5 bases each). The CDR3 consists of 13 residues. CDR1 is MDHEN and CDR2 is SYDVKM in the germline V gene. Trimming cost V 4 bases and J 5 bases, with 12 bases left between them. The CDR3 here is CASSYPGRHEQYF. Written as DNA, the CDR3 is TGTGCCAGCAGTTACCCGGGACGACACGAGCAGTACTTC.

This clone showed up just once. The rearrangement uses TRBV27 and TRBJ2-5; TRBD1 matches 10 bases. Trimming removed 4 bases from V and 5 bases from J; junction bases left unmatched: 4. This CDR3 is built from 14 residues. Germline V gives CDR1 MNHEY, CDR2 SMNVEV (reference sequence). CDR3 in DNA: TGTGCCAGCAGTTCGACAGGGGGCGAGGAGACCCAGTACTTC. This gives the protein CASSSTGGEETQYF.

This chain links TRBV18 with TRBJ1-2; 10 nucleotides line up with TRBD1. The CDR3 runs to 14 residues. Germline trimming cut 3 bases from V and 6 bases from J; bases unmatched to any gene: 4. The germline gives CDR1 KGHSH, CDR2 LQKENI. The CDR3 spells CASSPGQGTDGYTF. DNA for the CDR3: TGTGCCAGCTCACCGGGACAGGGGACCGATGGCTACACCTTC.

The chain has TRBV5-1 and TRBJ1-1, with a weak D call TRBD1 (6 bases). CDR3 length equals 15 residues. Germline loops: CDR1 SGHRS, CDR2 YFSETQ. Trimming left V 0 bases short and J 2 bases short, with 11 bases between. The CDR3 DNA reads as TGCGCCAGCAGCTTGGTACAGGGCCGAAACACTGAAGCTTTCTTT. Its translation: CASSLVQGRNTEAFF.

V gene TRBV5-5 combines with J gene TRBJ2-4; D not resolved. Germline V CDR1 and CDR2: SGHKS, YYEKEE (reference sequence). Deletions cut 3 bases from V and 2 bases from J, with 0 bases between. This CDR3 is built from 11 residues. CDR3 DNA sequence: TGTGCCAGCAGCTCCAAAAACATTCAGTACTTC. It specifies CASSSKNIQYF.

The genes are TRBV5-1 and TRBJ2-3, with D unclear. Germline-derived CDR1 and CDR2 are SGHRS and YFSETQ. CDR3 size: 16 residues. V lost 0 bases to trimming and J lost 8 bases, with 19 bases between them. The CDR3 sequence: CASSLVSGVSGGTQYF. The CDR3 bases are TGCGCCAGCAGCTTGGTATCTGGGGTATCTGGTGGTACGCAGTATTTT.

This clone was seen a single time. V and J are TRBV5-1 and TRBJ2-2, with 9 bases aligning to TRBD1. Germline values: CDR1 SGHRS, CDR2 YFSETQ. The CDR3 totals 15 residues. Trimming cost V 0 bases and J 6 bases; bases outside gene matches: 3. Here the CDR3 reads CASSLGTGVPGELFF. CDR3 DNA: TGCGCCAGCAGCTTGGGGACAGGGGTTCCCGGGGAGCTGTTTTTT.

The V gene is TRBV6-1, the J gene TRBJ2-6; D remains ambiguous. Germline V gives CDR1 MNHNS, CDR2 SASEGT. Trimming shortened V by 7 bases and J by 0 bases, and 10 bases separated the two germline ends. The CDR3 extends over 15 amino acids. The CDR3 DNA is TGTGCCAGCATGTATATAAGCTCTGGGGCCAACGTCCTGACTTTC. As protein: CASMYISSGANVLTF.

This sequence joins TRBV6-1 and TRBJ1-5; D may be TRBD1 (6 bases). Trimming stripped 3 bases from V and 6 bases from J, with 9 bases between. CDR1 and CDR2 (germline): MNHNS, SASEGT. This CDR3 region has 13 residues. The CDR3 sequence is CASSDTGSQPQHF. CDR3 DNA: TGTGCCAGCAGTGACACAGGGAGTCAGCCCCAGCATTTT.

The rearrangement joins TRBV5-1 to TRBJ2-5; 11 positions match TRBD2. Unmatched junction bases numbered 4, after V lost 4 bases and J lost 2 bases. The CDR3 consists of 15 residues. Germline V lookup: CDR1 SGHRS, CDR2 YFSETQ. The DNA of the CDR3 is TGCGCCAGCAGCCGGGGGACTAGCGGACAAGAGACCCAGTACTTC. Its translation: CASSRGTSGQETQYF.

V gene TRBV5-5 combines with J gene TRBJ2-5, with D possibly matching TRBD2 (6 bases). CDR1 is SGHKS and CDR2 is YYEKEE in the germline V gene (reference sequence). There are 16 residues in the CDR3. Trimming shortened V by 4 bases and J by 3 bases, and 19 bases separated the two germline ends. Here the CDR3 reads CASSGGVRNLKETQYF. CDR3 nucleotides: TGTGCCAGCAGCGGAGGGGTGAGGAATTTGAAAGAGACCCAGTACTTC.

This chain joins TRBV4-2 and TRBJ1-3; D is undetermined. In germline, CDR1 is LGHNA, CDR2 YNFKEQ. The ends were cut back, 2 bases at V and 1 base at J, with 9 bases in the middle. This CDR3 spans 15 amino acids. The CDR3 protein is CASSQMGPSGNTIYF. The CDR3 nucleotides are TGTGCCAGCAGCCAAATGGGCCCTTCTGGAAACACCATATATTTT.